This TCR beta chain was identified in a study of shared clonotypes between healthy human individuals. On this clone itself: Other DNA sequences in the sample encode the same CDR3.

This table comes from immunoSEQ multiplex PCR, and its TCRdb copy is limited to in-frame clones, with some not included. The sample carries 2,500,000 or so clones, more than 85% recorded once. This clonotype was obtained from a man aged 18 to 29 in good health. Some clones in this sample may be carry-over from other donors' samples. Specimen: naive CD4+ T cells from PBMCs. Noted subset: CD45RA+ positively selected.

The CDR3, as DNA: TGTGCCAGCAGCTTGGCCCCCTTTTACGAGCAGTACTTC. Encoded protein: CASSLAPFYEQYF. The rearrangement links TRBV5-5 to TRBJ2-7; D gene uncertain. Trimming left V 0 bases short and J 4 bases short, with 8 bases between. The CDR3 spans 13 residues. The V gene's germline CDR1 is SGHKS and CDR2 YYEKEE (reference sequence). The complete variable domain, with remaining parts taken from reference TRBV5-5 and TRBJ2-7, reads DAGVTQSPTHLIKTRGQQVTLRCSPISGHKSVSWYQQVLGQGPQFIFQYYEKEERGRGNFPDRFSARQFPNYSSELNVNALLLGDSALYLCASSLAPFYEQYFGPGTRLTVT.